This T cell receptor beta chain was observed in a study of shared clonotypes between healthy human individuals. Clones were sequenced by immunoSEQ multiplex PCR, and TCRdb holds only the in-frame ones, with some missing. The profile shows about 2.3 million clones, around 93% of them singletons. This CDR3 spans 12 amino acids. CDR1 is SNHLY, CDR2 FYNNEI, per germline. The V end lost 6 bases, the J end lost 0 bases, and 3 bases lay between the germline ends. This clone has more than one count but fewer than ten. The same CDR3 is also encoded by other DNA sequences in this sample. The sequencing sample was made of naive CD4+ T cells from PBMCs. Subset: CD45RA+ positively selected. This rearrangement joins TRBV2 to TRBJ1-5; D unclear. The source of this sequence is a young man in good health. Some clones in this sample may be carry-over from other donors' samples. CDR3 DNA: TGTGCCAGCAGGGATAGCAATCAGCCCCAGCATTTT. Translated, it gives CASRDSNQPQHF.